The 12 T cell receptor beta chains below all came from one sample that was sequenced in a study of early T cells in non-severe SARS-CoV-2 infection (dated by TCRdb to the early 2020s). The protocol used for the library was 5' RACE. The sequencer was a NextSeq 500. TCRdb cleaned the public reads at Q25 with fastp, built clones with MiXCR and kept in-frame beta chains. One record per CDR3 amino acid sequence lists the most common genes and DNA. The table for this sample lists 75,000 to 90,000 distinct CDR3 sequences; more than 9% of them were counted only once. Over 7.5% of the sample is in the top ten clones. Sequenced here: whole blood, sampled at baseline. All receptors derive from an adult who was a healthcare worker with PCR-confirmed SARS-CoV-2 infection or an uninfected control (not recorded which).

The table lists this clonotype with a few counts. This chain uses TRBV24-1 with TRBJ1-2; no firm D call. The CDR3 has 12 amino acids. Germline assignment: CDR1 KGHDR and CDR2 SFDVKD. The V and J ends lost 4 bases and 4 bases respectively, with 6 bases between them. The CDR3 sequence: CATSDTRYGYTF. The CDR3 DNA follows: TGTGCCACCAGTGACACCCGCTATGGCTACACCTTC.

This chain uses TRBV7-8 with TRBJ2-1, with D perhaps matching TRBD2 (6 bases). The V gene's germline CDR1 is SGHVS and CDR2 FQNEAQ. This CDR3 contains 15 residues. Trimming took off 3 bases at V and 6 bases at J, with 15 bases between the two ends. CDR3 bases: TGTGCCAGCAGCTTGTTGGGCGGGGCGGGCAATGAGCAGTTCTTC. As protein: CASSLLGGAGNEQFF.

This rearrangement joins TRBV24-1 to TRBJ1-2, with D maybe TRBD1 (6 bases). The ends were cut back, 3 bases at V and 1 base at J, with 11 bases in the middle. This CDR3 comprises 15 residues. CDR1 KGHDR and CDR2 SFDVKD come from the germline V gene. CDR3 DNA: TGTGCCACCAGTGATGCACAGGGAGATAACTATGGCTACACCTTC. This codes for CATSDAQGDNYGYTF.

There are many counts of this clonotype. The genes are TRBV6-1 and TRBJ2-7; 7 bases match TRBD1. Germline lookup yields CDR1 MNHNS and CDR2 SASEGT. This CDR3 has 15 amino acids. V lost 6 bases to trimming and J lost 0 bases; unmatched junction nucleotides: 8. CDR3 amino acids: CASSSQTGASYEQYF. The CDR3 region has the DNA TGTGCCAGCAGCTCCCAAACAGGGGCCTCCTACGAGCAGTACTTC.

This clonotype has just a few counts. This sequence joins TRBV4-1 and TRBJ2-1, with unresolved D. Trimming removed 0 bases at V and 6 bases at J, with 6 bases between. The CDR3 contains 13 residues. Germline V gives CDR1 MGHRA, CDR2 YSYEKL. CDR3 nucleotides: TGCGCCAGCAGCCAAGAAAGTAGCAATGAGCAGTTCTTC. Amino acid sequence: CASSQESSNEQFF.

V usage is TRBV12-3 or TRBV12-4 and J usage is TRBJ2-5; D remains ambiguous. CDR3 length: 15 residues. V lost 2 bases to trimming and J lost 4 bases, with 14 bases between them. The CDR3 DNA is TGTGCCAGCAGTTTAAGGGCGAAGACGGCAGAGACCCAGTACTTC. Encoded protein: CASSLRAKTAETQYF.

The chain recombines TRBV6-1 with TRBJ2-2; D not certain. V was pared by 6 bases and J by 6 bases, with 11 bases between. Germline CDR1 and CDR2: MNHNS and SASEGT. This CDR3 spans 13 amino acids. The CDR3 DNA sequence: TGTGCCAGCAGCCTTAAGAGCTCCGGGGAGCTGTTTTTT. Translating gives CASSLKSSGELFF.

The chain has TRBV27 and TRBJ2-3; D is uncertain. This CDR3 contains 15 residues. The V and J ends lost 1 base and 0 bases respectively, with 8 bases between them. CDR1 MNHEY and CDR2 SMNVEV come from the germline V gene (reference sequence). CDR3 sequence (DNA): TGTGCCAGCAGTTTATACAGCCAGAGCACAGATACGCAGTATTTT. It encodes CASSLYSQSTDTQYF.

This clonotype has just a few counts. The chain carries TRBV7-2 and TRBJ2-5, with a weak D call TRBD1 (5 bases). Germline V gives CDR1 SGHTA, CDR2 FQGNSA. The CDR3 is made up of 15 amino acids. The ends were cut back, 5 bases at V and 1 base at J, with 14 bases in the middle. Written as DNA, the CDR3 is TGTGCCAGCAGCGCCTCAAGACAGCTCCAAGAGACCCAGTACTTC. Translated: CASSASRQLQETQYF.

V gene TRBV27 combines with J gene TRBJ2-2; weak D call: TRBD1 (5 bases). V was shortened by 6 bases and J by 6 bases, with 11 bases between the two germline ends. Per the germline V gene, CDR1 is MNHEY and CDR2 is SMNVEV (reference sequence). The CDR3 covers 13 residues. The CDR3 DNA sequence: TGTGCCAGCAGAAGTCAGGGCCCCGGGGAGCTGTTTTTT. As protein: CASRSQGPGELFF.

This clonotype showed up many times. The chain couples TRBV28 to TRBJ1-3; possible D gene TRBD1, 6 bases. The V gene's germline CDR1 is MDHEN and CDR2 SYDVKM. The CDR3 runs 17 residues. With 3 bases removed from V and 5 bases from J, the gap between germline ends came to 20 bases. DNA for the CDR3: TGTGCCAGCAGTTTGGAGTGGGGCCTGGGGGCCCGAAACACCATATATTTT. This gives the protein CASSLEWGLGARNTIYF.

This clonotype has more than one count but fewer than ten. The V call is TRBV6-1, the J call TRBJ2-5; 10 bases align to TRBD1. The J segment lost 4 bases and the V segment lost 4 bases, leaving 6 bases of the junction unmatched. Germline V gene sequence: CDR1 MNHNS, CDR2 SASEGT. CDR3 length: 15 amino acids. DNA of the CDR3: TGTGCCAGCAGTGGTGGGACAGGGGTTCGAGAGACCCAGTACTTC. Translated, it gives CASSGGTGVRETQYF.